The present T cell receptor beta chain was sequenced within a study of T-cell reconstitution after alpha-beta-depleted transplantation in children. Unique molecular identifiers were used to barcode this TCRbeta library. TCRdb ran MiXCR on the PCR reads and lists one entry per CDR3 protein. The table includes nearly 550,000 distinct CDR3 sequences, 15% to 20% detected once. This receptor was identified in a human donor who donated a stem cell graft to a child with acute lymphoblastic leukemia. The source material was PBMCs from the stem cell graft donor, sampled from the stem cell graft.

Here the CDR3 DNA reads TGTGCCAGCAGCTCCAGACAGGGGAACATTCAGTACTTC. It is translated as CASSSRQGNIQYF. The chain couples TRBV11-2 to TRBJ2-4, with 8 positions matching TRBD1. Trimming took 4 bases from V and 7 from J; bases not matched to a gene: 3. Germline V gives CDR1 SGHAT, CDR2 FQNNGV. The CDR3 runs 13 residues.